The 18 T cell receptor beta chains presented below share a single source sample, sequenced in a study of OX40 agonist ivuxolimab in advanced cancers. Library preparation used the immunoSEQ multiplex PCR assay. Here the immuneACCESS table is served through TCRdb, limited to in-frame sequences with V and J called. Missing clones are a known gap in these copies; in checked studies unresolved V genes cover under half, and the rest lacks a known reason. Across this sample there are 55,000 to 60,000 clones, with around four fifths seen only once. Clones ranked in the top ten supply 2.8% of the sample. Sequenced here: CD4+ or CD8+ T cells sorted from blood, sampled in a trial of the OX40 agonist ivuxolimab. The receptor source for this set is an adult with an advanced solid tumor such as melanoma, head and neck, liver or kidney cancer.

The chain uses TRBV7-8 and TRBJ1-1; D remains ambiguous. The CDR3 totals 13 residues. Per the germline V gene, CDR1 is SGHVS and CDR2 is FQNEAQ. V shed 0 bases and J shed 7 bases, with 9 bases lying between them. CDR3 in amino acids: CASSLAGSGEAFF. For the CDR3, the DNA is TGTGCCAGCAGCTTAGCTGGATCGGGTGAAGCTTTCTTT.

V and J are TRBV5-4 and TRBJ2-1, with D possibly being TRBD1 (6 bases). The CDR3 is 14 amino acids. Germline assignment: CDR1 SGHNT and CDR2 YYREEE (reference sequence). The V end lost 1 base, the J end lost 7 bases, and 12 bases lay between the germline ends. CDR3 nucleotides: TGTGCCAGCAGCTTGAGAGGGGGACGAAATGAGCAGTTCTTC. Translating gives CASSLRGGRNEQFF.

CDR3 protein: CASSQGTTNYGYTF. DNA of the CDR3: TGTGCCAGCAGCCAAGGGACAACTAACTATGGCTACACCTTC. This chain connects TRBV4-2 to TRBJ1-2; maybe TRBD1 (5 bases). The CDR3 length is 14 residues. V was cut by 1 base and J by 0 bases, with 6 bases left in between. The V gene's germline CDR1 is LGHNA and CDR2 YNFKEQ.

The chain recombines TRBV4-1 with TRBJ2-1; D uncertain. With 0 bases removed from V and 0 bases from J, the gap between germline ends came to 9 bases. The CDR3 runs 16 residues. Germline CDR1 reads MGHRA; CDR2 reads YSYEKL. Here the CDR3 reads CASSQDRESSYNEQFF. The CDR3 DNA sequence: TGCGCCAGCAGCCAAGATAGGGAAAGCTCCTACAATGAGCAGTTCTTC.

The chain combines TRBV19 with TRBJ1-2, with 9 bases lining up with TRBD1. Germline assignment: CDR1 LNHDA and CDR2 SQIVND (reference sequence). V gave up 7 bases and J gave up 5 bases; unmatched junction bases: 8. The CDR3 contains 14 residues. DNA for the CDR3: TGTGCCAGTATTAAGGGACAGGGCCTATATGGCTACACCTTC. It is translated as CASIKGQGLYGYTF.

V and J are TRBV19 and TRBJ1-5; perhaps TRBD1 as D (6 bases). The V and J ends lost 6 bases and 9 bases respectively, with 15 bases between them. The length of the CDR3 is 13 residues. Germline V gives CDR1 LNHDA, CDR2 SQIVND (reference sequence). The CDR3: CASSRTDARPQHF. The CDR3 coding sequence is TGTGCCAGTAGCCGGACAGACGCTCGGCCCCAGCATTTT. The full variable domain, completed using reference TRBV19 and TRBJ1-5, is DGGITQSPKYLFRKEGQNVTLSCEQNLNHDAMYWYRQDPGQGLRLIYYSQIVNDFQKGDIAEGYSVSREKKESFPLTVTSAQKNPTAFYLCASSRTDARPQHFGDGTRLSIL.

The CDR3 protein is CASSPQQETQYF. CDR3 nucleotide sequence: TGTGCCAGCTCACCACAGCAAGAGACCCAGTACTTC. The chain uses TRBV18 and TRBJ2-5, with D uncertain. V gave up 1 base and J gave up 2 bases, with 2 bases separating them. Germline CDR1 is KGHSH and CDR2 is LQKENI. There are 12 residues in the CDR3.

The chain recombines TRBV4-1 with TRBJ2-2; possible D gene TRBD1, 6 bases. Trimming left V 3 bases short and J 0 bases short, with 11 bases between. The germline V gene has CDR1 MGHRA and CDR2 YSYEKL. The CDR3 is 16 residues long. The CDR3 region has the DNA TGCGCCAGCAGCCACTGGCGGACAGCGAACACCGGGGAGCTGTTTTTT. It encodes CASSHWRTANTGELFF.

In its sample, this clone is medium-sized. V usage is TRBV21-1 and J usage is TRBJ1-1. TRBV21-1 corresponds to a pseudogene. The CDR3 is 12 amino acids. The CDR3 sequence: CAHAGGLVEAFF. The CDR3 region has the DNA TGTGCTCACGCCGGGGGGTTGGTTGAAGCTTTCTTT.

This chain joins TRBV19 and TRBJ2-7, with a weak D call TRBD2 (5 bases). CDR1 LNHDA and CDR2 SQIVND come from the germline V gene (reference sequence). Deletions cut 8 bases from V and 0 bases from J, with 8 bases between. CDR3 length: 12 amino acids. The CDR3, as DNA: TGTGCCAGTGCTACTAGCTCCTACGAGCAGTACTTC. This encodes CASATSSYEQYF.

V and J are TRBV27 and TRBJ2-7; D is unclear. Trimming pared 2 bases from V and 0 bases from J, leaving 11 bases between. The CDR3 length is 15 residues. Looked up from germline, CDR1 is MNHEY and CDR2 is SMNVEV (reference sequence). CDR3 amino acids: CASSLMAVPSYEQYF. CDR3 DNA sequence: TGTGCCAGCAGTTTAATGGCAGTACCCTCCTACGAGCAGTACTTC.

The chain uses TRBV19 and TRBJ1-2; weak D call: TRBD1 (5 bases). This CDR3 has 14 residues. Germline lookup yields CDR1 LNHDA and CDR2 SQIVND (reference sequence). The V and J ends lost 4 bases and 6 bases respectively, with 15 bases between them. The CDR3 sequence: CASSTPGQINGYTF. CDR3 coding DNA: TGTGCCAGTAGTACCCCCGGACAAATCAATGGCTACACCTTC. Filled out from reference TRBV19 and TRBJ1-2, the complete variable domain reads DGGITQSPKYLFRKEGQNVTLSCEQNLNHDAMYWYRQDPGQGLRLIYYSQIVNDFQKGDIAEGYSVSREKKESFPLTVTSAQKNPTAFYLCASSTPGQINGYTFGSGTRLTVV.

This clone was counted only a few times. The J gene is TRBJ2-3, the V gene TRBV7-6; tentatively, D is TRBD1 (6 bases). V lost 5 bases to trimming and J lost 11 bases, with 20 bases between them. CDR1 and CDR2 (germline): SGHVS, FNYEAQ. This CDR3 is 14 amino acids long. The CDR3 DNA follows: TGTGCCAGCAGCGCTACTAACAGGGTACCTAAGCAGTATTTT. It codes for CASSATNRVPKQYF.

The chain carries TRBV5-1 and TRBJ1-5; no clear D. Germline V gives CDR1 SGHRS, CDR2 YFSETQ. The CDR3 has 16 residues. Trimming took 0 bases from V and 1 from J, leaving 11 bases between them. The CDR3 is CASSLGPRGSNQPQHF. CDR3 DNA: TGCGCCAGCAGCTTGGGACCGCGAGGGAGCAATCAGCCCCAGCATTTT.

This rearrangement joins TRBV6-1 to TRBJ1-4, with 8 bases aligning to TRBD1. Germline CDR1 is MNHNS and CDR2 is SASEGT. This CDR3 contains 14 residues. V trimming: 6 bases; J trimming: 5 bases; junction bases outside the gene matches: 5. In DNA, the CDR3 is TGTGCCAGCAGCAAGGACAGGGTGAATGAAAAACTGTTTTTT. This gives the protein CASSKDRVNEKLFF.

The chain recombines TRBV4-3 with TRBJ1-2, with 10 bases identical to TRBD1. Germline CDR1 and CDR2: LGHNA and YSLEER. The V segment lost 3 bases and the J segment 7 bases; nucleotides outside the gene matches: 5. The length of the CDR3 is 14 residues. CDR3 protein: CASSQATGGSGYTF. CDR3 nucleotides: TGCGCCAGCAGCCAGGCGACAGGGGGCAGTGGCTACACCTTC.

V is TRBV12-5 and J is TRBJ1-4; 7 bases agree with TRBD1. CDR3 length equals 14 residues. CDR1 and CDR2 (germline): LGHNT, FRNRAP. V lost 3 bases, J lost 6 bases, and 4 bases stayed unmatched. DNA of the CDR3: TGTGCTAGTGGTTTCCGGGACAGACATGAAAAACTGTTTTTT. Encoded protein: CASGFRDRHEKLFF.

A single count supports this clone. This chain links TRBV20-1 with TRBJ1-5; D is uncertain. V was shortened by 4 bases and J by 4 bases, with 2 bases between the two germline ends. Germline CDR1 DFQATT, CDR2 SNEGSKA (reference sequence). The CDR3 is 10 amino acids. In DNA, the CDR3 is TGCAGTGCTAATAATCAGCCCCAGCATTTT. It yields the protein CSANNQPQHF.